The 32 T cell receptor beta chains below come from one sample, sequenced in a study of shared clonotypes between healthy human individuals. Assay used: immunoSEQ multiplex PCR; TCRdb lists only in-frame clones, some missing. The table records roughly 2.2 million clones, 92% of them present only once. Sequencing was performed on naive CD4+ T cells from PBMCs. The sample's subset: CD45RA+ positively selected. These receptors all stem from a young man in good health. Some clones in this sample may be carry-over from other donors' samples.

The chain links TRBV28 to TRBJ2-5; no clear D gene. CDR3 length: 13 amino acids. The germline gives CDR1 MDHEN, CDR2 SYDVKM. V was cut by 4 bases and J by 5 bases, with 11 bases left in between. This CDR3 is CASSSGRWETQYF. As DNA, the CDR3 is TGTGCCAGCAGTTCTGGACGGTGGGAGACCCAGTACTTC.

This rearrangement joins TRBV7-3 to TRBJ2-1, with TRBD2 matching 10 bases. CDR1 and CDR2 (germline): SGHTA, FQGTGA. After removal of 1 base from V and 6 bases from J, the junction contained 6 bases not matched to a gene. The CDR3 runs 16 residues. The CDR3 DNA reads as TGTGCCAGCAGCTTAAAGGAGTCTAGCGGGAGCAATGAGCAGTTCTTC. Protein sequence: CASSLKESSGSNEQFF.

Here the CDR3 reads CASSPGQTSEDTQYF. Written as DNA, the CDR3 is TGTGCCAGCAGCCCCGGTCAGACTAGCGAAGATACGCAGTATTTT. The V gene is TRBV11-2, the J gene TRBJ2-3; 8 nucleotides agree with TRBD2. Trimming took 5 bases from V and 5 from J; bases not matched to a gene: 9. This CDR3 contains 15 residues. The germline CDR1 and CDR2 sequences are SGHAT and FQNNGV.

The chain uses TRBV7-2 and TRBJ2-2; no firm D call. Germline CDR1 is SGHTA and CDR2 is FQGNSA. The CDR3 runs 15 residues. V was pared by 5 bases and J by 1 base, with 11 bases between. The CDR3 loop is CASSRQTWNTGELFF. Written as DNA, the CDR3 is TGTGCCAGCAGCCGTCAAACTTGGAACACCGGGGAGCTGTTTTTT.

On this clone itself: The same CDR3 arises from other DNA sequences in this sample as well. The rearrangement joins TRBV6-5 to TRBJ2-7; D gene uncertain. The CDR3 consists of 14 residues. Deletions cut 0 bases from V and 2 bases from J, with 8 bases between. Germline values: CDR1 MNHEY, CDR2 SVGAGI. The CDR3 protein is CASSYSPATYEQYF. The CDR3 DNA reads TGTGCCAGCAGTTACTCTCCAGCTACCTACGAGCAGTACTTC.

With respect to this clone: Other DNA sequences in the sample encode the same CDR3. The rearrangement links TRBV5-1 to TRBJ2-7, with 12 bases aligning to TRBD1. Germline V lookup: CDR1 SGHRS, CDR2 YFSETQ. The ends lost 3 bases at V and 4 bases at J; junction bases unmatched: 5. This CDR3 comprises 15 residues. Written as DNA, the CDR3 is TGCGCCAGCAGCTCCCCGGGACAGGGGGCTTACGAGCAGTACTTC. It translates to CASSSPGQGAYEQYF. The variable domain in full, completed from reference TRBV5-1 and TRBJ2-7, reads KAGVTQTPRYLIKTRGQQVTLSCSPISGHRSVSWYQQTPGQGLQFLFEYFSETQRNKGNFPGRFSGRQFSNSRSEMNVSTLELGDSALYLCASSSPGQGAYEQYFGPGTRLTVT.

The CDR3 DNA reads as TGCGCCAGCAGCTGGGGACTAGCGGGAGGATTGTCCCACGAGCAGTACTTC. This codes for CASSWGLAGGLSHEQYF. V and J are TRBV5-1 and TRBJ2-7; 15 positions match TRBD2. J gave up 5 bases and V 3 bases, and 9 bases lay outside the gene matches. In germline, CDR1 is SGHRS, CDR2 YFSETQ. CDR3 size: 17 residues.

V usage is TRBV27 and J usage is TRBJ2-1, with D possibly matching TRBD1 (6 bases). The CDR3 runs to 17 residues. The germline V gene has CDR1 MNHEY and CDR2 SMNVEV (reference sequence). V shed 5 bases and J shed 1 base, with 18 bases lying between them. CDR3 loop: CASSPVAGARSYNEQFF. The CDR3 DNA reads as TGTGCCAGCAGTCCTGTTGCAGGGGCTCGATCCTACAATGAGCAGTTCTTC.

The chain carries TRBV29-1 and TRBJ2-7; 9 nucleotides match TRBD2. The CDR3 has 14 amino acids. CDR1 is SQVTM and CDR2 is ANQGSEA in the germline V gene. V shed 4 bases, J shed 6 bases, and the junction held 10 bases outside the gene matches. The CDR3 DNA is TGCAGCGTTGTATTCAGCGGGAGGTCCGGCGAGCAGTACTTC. This sequence encodes CSVVFSGRSGEQYF.

The V and J genes are TRBV2 and TRBJ2-7, with 7 bases aligning to TRBD2. Germline lookup yields CDR1 SNHLY and CDR2 FYNNEI. The CDR3 covers 12 residues. V lost 8 bases to trimming and J lost 4 bases; unmatched junction nucleotides: 5. This chain's CDR3 is CASGLELYEQYF. CDR3 bases: TGTGCCAGCGGACTAGAATTATACGAGCAGTACTTC.

The J gene is TRBJ2-2, the V gene TRBV28; D is perhaps TRBD2 (6 bases). Trimming cost V 6 bases and J 0 bases, with 20 bases left between them. Looked up from germline, CDR1 is MDHEN and CDR2 is SYDVKM. This CDR3 has 18 amino acids. In DNA form, the CDR3 reads TGTGCCAGCAGCGCAAATAGAATCGGGACTCCGAACACCGGGGAGCTGTTTTTT. It yields the protein CASSANRIGTPNTGELFF.

Note on this clone: Other DNA sequences in the same sample also yield this CDR3. The rearrangement uses TRBV9 and TRBJ1-4; TRBD1 is a possible D gene (6 bases). The CDR3 runs to 14 residues. V was pared by 0 bases and J by 5 bases, with 8 bases between. Germline V CDR1 and CDR2: SGDLS, YYNGEE. This CDR3 reads CASSVGQGNEKLFF. In DNA form, the CDR3 reads TGTGCCAGCAGCGTAGGGCAGGGGAATGAAAAACTGTTTTTT.

Comments on this clone: Other DNA sequences of this sample code for an identical CDR3. The chain links TRBV18 to TRBJ1-1; 12 bases line up with TRBD1. There are 16 residues in the CDR3. The germline CDR1 and CDR2 sequences are KGHSH and LQKENI. J lost 5 bases, V lost 6 bases, and 10 bases had no gene match. The CDR3 DNA reads as TGTGCCAGCTCCCCCGGGACAGGGGGCTATGGGACTGAAGCTTTCTTT. This codes for CASSPGTGGYGTEAFF.

This sequence joins TRBV15 and TRBJ2-3; tentatively, D is TRBD1 (6 bases). The V gene's germline CDR1 is LNHNV and CDR2 YYDKDF (reference sequence). The CDR3 consists of 16 residues. Trimming pared 0 bases from V and 1 base from J, leaving 11 bases between. The CDR3 sequence is CATSRERGSGTDTQYF. For the CDR3, the DNA is TGTGCCACCAGCAGAGAAAGGGGGAGCGGCACAGATACGCAGTATTTT.

V usage is TRBV7-3 and J usage is TRBJ2-1; 10 bases are shared with TRBD1. CDR1 is SGHTA, CDR2 FQGTGA, per germline. V dropped 5 bases and J dropped 10; count of bases not matched to a gene: 11. The CDR3 loop spans 15 amino acids. CDR3 in amino acids: CASSPSRDRGREQFF. The DNA for the CDR3 is TGTGCCAGCAGCCCGTCCCGGGACAGGGGAAGGGAGCAGTTCTTC.

This chain joins TRBV10-3 and TRBJ2-7; D gene ambiguous. V was shortened by 3 bases and J by 7 bases, with 16 bases between the two germline ends. The germline V gene has CDR1 ENHRY and CDR2 SYGVKD. The CDR3 extends over 14 amino acids. The CDR3 sequence is CAISDTPRNAEQYF. The CDR3 DNA sequence: TGTGCCATCAGTGATACGCCCAGAAACGCTGAGCAGTACTTC.

The J gene is TRBJ1-1, the V gene TRBV14, with 10 bases fitting TRBD1. V was pared by 2 bases and J by 2 bases, with 11 bases of the junction left unmatched. The CDR3 is 18 amino acids. From germline, CDR1 is SGHDN and CDR2 FVKESK. The CDR3 is CASSQHPGQGRGNTEAFF. The DNA of the CDR3 is TGTGCCAGCAGCCAACATCCGGGACAGGGGAGGGGAAACACTGAAGCTTTCTTT.

On this clone itself: The same CDR3 also results from other DNA sequences found in this sample. This chain uses TRBV30 with TRBJ1-3; TRBD1 is a possible D gene (5 bases). Germline CDR1 is GTSNPN and CDR2 is SVGIG (reference sequence). The CDR3 loop spans 13 amino acids. Trimming pared 2 bases from V and 3 bases from J, leaving 8 bases between. Here the CDR3 DNA reads TGTGCCTGGAGTAGGGGTTTTGGAAACACCATATATTTT. Amino acids: CAWSRGFGNTIYF.

The V and J genes are TRBV11-2 and TRBJ2-7; no definite D call. The CDR3 is 16 amino acids. CDR1 SGHAT and CDR2 FQNNGV come from the germline V gene. Trimming pared 4 bases from V and 2 bases from J, leaving 18 bases between. The CDR3 spells CASSSVFGLRTYEQYF. CDR3 nucleotides: TGTGCCAGCAGCTCCGTTTTTGGGCTCCGAACCTACGAGCAGTACTTC.

The V gene is TRBV5-1, the J gene TRBJ2-4, with no clear D. Trimming shortened V by 4 bases and J by 8 bases, and 16 bases separated the two germline ends. CDR1 and CDR2 from the germline V gene are SGHRS and YFSETQ. This CDR3 contains 14 residues. The DNA for the CDR3 is TGCGCCAGCAGCCCCCTGAATACGCAAGACATTCAGTACTTC. It codes for CASSPLNTQDIQYF.

The chain joins TRBV28 to TRBJ1-1; D ambiguous. The CDR3 consists of 14 residues. V lost 3 bases and J 0 bases, leaving 8 bases between the germline ends. Germline V gene lookup returns CDR1 MDHEN and CDR2 SYDVKM. For the CDR3, the DNA is TGTGCCAGCAGTTTCGGTGAAATGAACACTGAAGCTTTCTTT. Translation gives CASSFGEMNTEAFF. The complete variable domain, with remaining parts taken from reference TRBV28 and TRBJ1-1, reads DVKVTQSSRYLVKRTGEKVFLECVQDMDHENMFWYRQDPGLGLRLIYFSYDVKMKEKGDIPEGYSVSREKKERFSLILESASTNQTSMYLCASSFGEMNTEAFFGQGTRLTVV.

Details on this clone: Other DNA sequences in the same sample also yield this CDR3. CDR3 sequence (DNA): TGCGCCAGCAGCGGGGGGACTGGGGCCAACGTCCTGACTTTC. As protein: CASSGGTGANVLTF. V and J are TRBV5-1 and TRBJ2-6; a possible D gene is TRBD2 (6 bases). CDR3 length: 14 residues. Trimming took off 4 bases at V and 2 bases at J, with 7 bases between the two ends. The germline V gene has CDR1 SGHRS and CDR2 YFSETQ. The entire variable domain, with the rest obtained from reference TRBV5-1 and TRBJ2-6, is as follows: KAGVTQTPRYLIKTRGQQVTLSCSPISGHRSVSWYQQTPGQGLQFLFEYFSETQRNKGNFPGRFSGRQFSNSRSEMNVSTLELGDSALYLCASSGGTGANVLTFGAGSRLTVL.

This chain connects TRBV30 to TRBJ2-5, with unresolved D. This CDR3 has 14 residues. CDR1 is GTSNPN, CDR2 SVGIG, per germline (reference sequence). Trimming took off 2 bases at V and 1 base at J, with 11 bases between the two ends. The CDR3 spells CAWSINSPQETQYF. CDR3 DNA sequence: TGTGCCTGGAGTATTAACAGCCCCCAAGAGACCCAGTACTTC.

The rearrangement links TRBV28 to TRBJ1-2, with D hard to call. Trimming cost V 6 bases and J 1 base, with 18 bases left between them. Germline V gene sequence: CDR1 MDHEN, CDR2 SYDVKM. The CDR3 contains 16 residues. The CDR3 nucleotides read TGTGCCAGCAGCTCGATTGGGCAGACGGTTAACTATGGCTACACCTTC. Amino acid sequence: CASSSIGQTVNYGYTF.

The V and J genes are TRBV19 and TRBJ2-7; D may be TRBD1 or TRBD2 (5 bases each). CDR1 and CDR2 from the germline V gene are LNHDA and SQIVND (reference sequence). Trimming shortened V by 4 bases and J by 5 bases, and 12 bases separated the two germline ends. This CDR3 spans 13 amino acids. This CDR3 reads CASSTLRGNEQYF. The CDR3 bases are TGTGCCAGTAGTACACTGAGGGGCAACGAGCAGTACTTC. The variable domain in full, with the rest retrieved from reference TRBV19 and TRBJ2-7, is DGGITQSPKYLFRKEGQNVTLSCEQNLNHDAMYWYRQDPGQGLRLIYYSQIVNDFQKGDIAEGYSVSREKKESFPLTVTSAQKNPTAFYLCASSTLRGNEQYFGPGTRLTVT.

The gene calls are TRBV29-1 and TRBJ1-2; D perhaps matches TRBD1 (5 bases). The CDR3 runs to 15 residues. Per germline, CDR1 SQVTM and CDR2 ANQGSEA. V was trimmed by 0 bases and J by 3 bases, leaving 14 bases between them. CDR3: CSVEDRRQGDYGYTF. For the CDR3, the DNA is TGCAGCGTTGAAGATCGTAGGCAGGGAGACTATGGCTACACCTTC.

The chain joins TRBV27 to TRBJ2-1; 9 nucleotides agree with TRBD2. Looked up from germline, CDR1 is MNHEY and CDR2 is SMNVEV (reference sequence). With 3 bases clipped from V and 4 bases from J, the junction kept 13 bases outside the gene matches. The CDR3 contains 18 residues. The CDR3 spells CASSLGGTSWGPYNEQFF. CDR3 nucleotides: TGTGCCAGCAGTTTGGGCGGGACTAGCTGGGGACCTTACAATGAGCAGTTCTTC.

Regarding this clone: Within the sample, other DNA sequences also encode this same CDR3. The chain uses TRBV28 and TRBJ1-5; D may be TRBD1 (5 bases). Trimming cost V 8 bases and J 2 bases, with 16 bases left between them. Germline V lookup: CDR1 MDHEN, CDR2 SYDVKM. CDR3 size: 15 residues. The CDR3: CASSSGTSGNQPQHF. CDR3 sequence (DNA): TGTGCCAGCTCCTCTGGGACCTCGGGCAATCAGCCCCAGCATTTT.

V gene TRBV29-1 combines with J gene TRBJ2-7; D might be TRBD1 (6 bases). Per germline, CDR1 SQVTM and CDR2 ANQGSEA. The ends were cut back, 7 bases at V and 6 bases at J, with 19 bases in the middle. This CDR3 has 13 amino acids. This CDR3 reads CSALGRGWVEQYF. CDR3 bases: TGCAGCGCTTTGGGCAGGGGATGGGTCGAGCAGTACTTC.

The V and J genes are TRBV19 and TRBJ1-5, with D maybe TRBD1 (5 bases). The CDR3 has 14 amino acids. The V gene's germline CDR1 is LNHDA and CDR2 SQIVND (reference sequence). Between the trimmed V and J ends, which lost 7 bases and 3 bases, there was a span of 13 bases. CDR3 region: CASTSLGVNQPQHF. CDR3 sequence (DNA): TGTGCCAGTACTTCCCTAGGGGTCAATCAGCCCCAGCATTTT.

The chain couples TRBV5-1 to TRBJ1-4, with TRBD1 identical over 7 bases. CDR1 is SGHRS, CDR2 YFSETQ, per germline. The CDR3 spans 15 residues. Trimming at V came to 0 bases and at J to 4 bases, leaving 3 bases not matched to a gene. The CDR3 sequence is CASSLEGQLNEKLFF. Here the CDR3 DNA reads TGCGCCAGCAGCTTGGAGGGACAGCTTAATGAAAAACTGTTTTTT.

The chain links TRBV7-3 to TRBJ2-1; TRBD1 matches at 9 bases. This CDR3 has 15 amino acids. The V and J ends lost 5 bases and 5 bases, in that order; junction bases with no gene match: 7. The germline V gene encodes CDR1 SGHTA and CDR2 FQGTGA. DNA for the CDR3: TGTGCCAGCAGCCTCTGGACAGGGGACGACAATGAGCAGTTCTTC. Protein: CASSLWTGDDNEQFF.